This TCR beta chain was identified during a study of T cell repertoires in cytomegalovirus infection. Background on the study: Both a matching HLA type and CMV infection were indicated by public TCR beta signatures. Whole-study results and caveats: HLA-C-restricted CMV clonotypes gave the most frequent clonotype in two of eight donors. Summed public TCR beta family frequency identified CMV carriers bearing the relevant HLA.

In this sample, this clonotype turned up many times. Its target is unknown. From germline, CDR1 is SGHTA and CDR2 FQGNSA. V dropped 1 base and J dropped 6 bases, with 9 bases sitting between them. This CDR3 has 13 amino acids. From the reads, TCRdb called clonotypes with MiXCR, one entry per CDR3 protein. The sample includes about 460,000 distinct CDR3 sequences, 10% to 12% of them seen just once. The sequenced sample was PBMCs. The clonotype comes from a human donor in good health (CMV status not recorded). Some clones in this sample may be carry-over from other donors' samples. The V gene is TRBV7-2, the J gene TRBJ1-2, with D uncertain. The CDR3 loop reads CASSLVRENGYTF. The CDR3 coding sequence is TGTGCCAGCAGCTTAGTAAGGGAAAATGGCTACACCTTC.